This T cell receptor (beta chain) is drawn from a study of blood T cell repertoires in COVID-19. As for the study in general: Samples of COVID-19 (acute and convalescent) were obtained from the United States, Italy and Spain.

Enrolled during active infection, Seattle patients were then followed longitudinally. In the authors' methods: Estimation of nucleated cell counts was performed using reference gene primer amplification. This table comes from immunoSEQ multiplex PCR, and its TCRdb copy is limited to in-frame clones, with some not included. The DNA was the basis for D and trimming; V, J and clone size are from that table. The sample includes roughly 380,000 clones, 75% to 90% of them seen just once. Trimming removed 0 bases from V and 0 bases from J, with 12 bases in between. Germline CDR1 and CDR2: SGHNT and YYREEE (reference sequence). The CDR3 contains 17 residues.

This TCR was recovered from a woman aged 40 to 50 with COVID-19, enrolled during active disease. The chain is built from TRBV5-4 and TRBJ1-4; D gene uncertain. Sequenced sample: peripheral blood. The CDR3 loop is CASSLDLTVTTNEKLFF. The CDR3 coding sequence is TGTGCCAGCAGCTTGGACCTCACAGTTACAACTAATGAAAAACTGTTTTTT.